Given below is one T cell receptor beta chain in context. The antigen remains unidentified. The CDR3 contains 16 residues. Germline V gene data show CDR1 as SGHRS and CDR2 as YFSETQ. This sample stems from a study of monozygotic twins with inflammatory bowel disease. Findings and limits, study-wide: Some repertoire variability may stem from patients' differing immunosuppressive treatments. Relative to healthy twins, IBD patients had fewer clonotypes in common with others, a gap that was especially apparent with disease activity.

Eight separate reactions per sample yielded the cDNA. UMIs were attached via template switching, each with a 6-nucleotide sample barcode. TCRdb re-called the 5' RACE reads and shows each CDR3 protein once, DNA omitted. Its clone listing holds roughly 150,000 distinct CDR3 sequences. Sequencing used blood. This TCR came from a human donor with ulcerative colitis or Crohn's disease, or a healthy co-twin of an affected twin (not recorded which). J is TRBJ1-4 and V is TRBV5-1; no DNA is available, so the TRBD1 call from TCRdb remains unchecked. The CDR3 loop reads CASTYSGTVKNEKLFF.